This T cell receptor (beta chain) originates from a study of radiotherapy plus CTLA-4 blockade in lung cancer. This clone was seen more than once but under ten times. The CDR3 is 14 amino acids. The V gene's germline CDR1 is MNHNS and CDR2 SASEGT. Trimming took 5 bases from V and 1 from J, leaving 11 bases between them. Libraries were prepared by immunoSEQ multiplex PCR; TCRdb keeps only in-frame clonotypes and omits some of them. Here the sample spans about 88,000 clones, 72% being singletons. This clonotype was obtained from a human donor with non-small cell lung cancer that progressed on radiotherapy plus ipilimumab. This chain joins TRBV6-1 and TRBJ1-2, with D unresolved. Sequenced here: peripheral blood, sampled from a patient treated with radiotherapy plus ipilimumab. The chain's CDR3 is CASSLTGSNYGYTF. CDR3 sequence (DNA): TGTGCCAGCAGTTTAACCGGGAGTAACTATGGCTACACCTTC.